This T cell receptor (beta chain) appears in the sequencing data of a study of cytomegalovirus exposure and HLA in healthy donors. The CDR3 sequence is 15 residues long. V shed 5 bases and J 1 base; nucleotides not matched to a gene: 7. Germline assignment: CDR1 SGHAT and CDR2 FQNNGV. The PCR used 60 Vbeta and 13 Jbeta primers. Using immunoSEQ multiplex PCR, the repertoire was profiled, and TCRdb retains in-frame clones only, with some absent. The sample comprises 200,000 to 300,000 clones, around 81% of which are singletons, and roughly 7.4% rests with the top ten. This receptor was obtained from an older woman in good health and CMV-seropositive. The specimen sequenced was PBMCs. The rearrangement uses TRBV11-2 and TRBJ1-1; 7 bases map to TRBD1. This chain's CDR3 is CASSPRQGTNTEAFF. For the CDR3, the DNA is TGTGCCAGCAGCCCACGACAGGGAACGAACACTGAAGCTTTCTTT.